The rows below give T cell receptor beta chains drawn from one sample of a study of B cell selection in AIRE deficiency. Profiled with immunoSEQ multiplex PCR; TCRdb holds only in-frame clones, not every one. The data contain tens of thousands of clones, nearly 98% of them singletons. Input material: conventional CD4+ T cells sorted from PBMCs. The receptors come from a human donor with AIRE deficiency. CDR3s include the opening cysteine and the closing phenylalanine or tryptophan. D genes are given only for firm matches. Some rows mark clone size as missing; the rest say once, few, many or name a class of expanded clone.

d_call clone_size j_call v_call cdr3_aa cdr3_nt
TRBD1 - TRBJ2-5 TRBV15 CATSRDTRGRQETQYF TGTGCCACCAGCAGAGATACTAGGGGGCGGCAAGAGACCCAGTACTTC
TRBD1 - TRBJ2-7 TRBV5-1 CASSLKPGQLSEQYF TGCGCCAGCAGCTTAAAACCGGGACAGCTCTCCGAGCAGTACTTC
- - TRBJ2-2 TRBV18 CASSPLNTGELFF TGTGCCAGCTCACCTCTAAACACCGGGGAGCTGTTTTTT
- - TRBJ1-2 TRBV28 CASSQPFRTESYGYTF TGTGCCAGCAGCCAGCCCTTTAGGACAGAGAGCTATGGCTACACCTTC
- - TRBJ1-3 TRBV6-6 CASSSERNTIYF TGTGCCAGCAGTTCCGAGAGAAACACCATATATTTT
TRBD2 - TRBJ2-7 TRBV6-1 CASRTLGGSYDEQYF TGTGCCAGCAGGACCCTCGGGGGGAGCTATGACGAGCAGTACTTC
- - TRBJ2-5 TRBV7-2 CASSSTPQETQYF TGTGCCAGCAGCTCTACACCCCAAGAGACCCAGTACTTC
- - TRBJ1-3 TRBV19 CASSIDRHLLYF TGTGCCAGTAGTATAGATCGGCATCTCCTATATTTT
- few TRBJ1-2 TRBV19 CASSMARNGYTF TGTGCCAGTAGTATGGCGAGGAATGGCTACACCTTC
- - TRBJ2-7 TRBV19 CASSMAGYPGVYEQYF TGTGCCAGTAGTATGGCGGGGTACCCTGGGGTTTACGAGCAGTACTTC
TRBD1 - TRBJ2-1 TRBV5-1 CASSLDRGVNEQFF TGCGCCAGCAGCTTGGACAGGGGGGTAAATGAGCAGTTCTTC
TRBD1 - TRBJ1-1 TRBV18 CASSPRTGEGNTEAFF TGTGCCAGCTCACCAAGGACAGGGGAGGGGAACACTGAAGCTTTCTTT
- - TRBJ2-7 TRBV10-3 CAISESEGRGEQYF TGTGCCATCAGTGAGTCGGAGGGTAGGGGCGAGCAGTACTTC
- - TRBJ1-5 TRBV6-5 CASSYSGTRQPQHF TGTGCCAGCAGTTACTCCGGGACACGTCAGCCCCAGCATTTT
- - TRBJ1-2 TRBV25-1 CASSEDRGMAEYGYTF TGTGCCAGCAGTGAAGATCGGGGTATGGCAGAGTATGGCTACACCTTC
- - TRBJ1-5 TRBV27 CASSPDYSNQPQHF TGTGCCAGCAGTCCGGATTATAGCAATCAGCCCCAGCATTTT
- - TRBJ2-5 TRBV4-3 CASSQDAGQETQYF TGCGCCAGCAGCCAAGATGCAGGTCAAGAGACCCAGTACTTC
TRBD1 - TRBJ2-5 TRBV15 CATSRGTGDQETQYF TGTGCCACCAGCAGGGGGACAGGGGACCAAGAGACCCAGTACTTC
- - TRBJ1-6 TRBV6-8 CASNPDRFNNSPLHF TGTGCCAGCAACCCGGACAGATTCAATAATTCACCCCTCCACTTT
TRBD2 - TRBJ2-7 TRBV6-5 CASSGGLAGGVEQYF TGTGCCAGCAGTGGCGGACTAGCGGGAGGTGTCGAGCAGTACTTC
- - TRBJ2-1 TRBV20-1 CRGVGNEQFF TGCAGGGGTGTCGGGAATGAGCAGTTCTTC
- - TRBJ1-4 TRBV18 CASPPPGSYEKLFF TGTGCCAGCCCACCACCGGGATCTTATGAAAAACTGTTTTTT
- - TRBJ1-4 TRBV5-1 CASSLGGPTNEKLFF TGCGCCAGCAGCTTGGGGGGGCCTACTAATGAAAAACTGTTTTTT